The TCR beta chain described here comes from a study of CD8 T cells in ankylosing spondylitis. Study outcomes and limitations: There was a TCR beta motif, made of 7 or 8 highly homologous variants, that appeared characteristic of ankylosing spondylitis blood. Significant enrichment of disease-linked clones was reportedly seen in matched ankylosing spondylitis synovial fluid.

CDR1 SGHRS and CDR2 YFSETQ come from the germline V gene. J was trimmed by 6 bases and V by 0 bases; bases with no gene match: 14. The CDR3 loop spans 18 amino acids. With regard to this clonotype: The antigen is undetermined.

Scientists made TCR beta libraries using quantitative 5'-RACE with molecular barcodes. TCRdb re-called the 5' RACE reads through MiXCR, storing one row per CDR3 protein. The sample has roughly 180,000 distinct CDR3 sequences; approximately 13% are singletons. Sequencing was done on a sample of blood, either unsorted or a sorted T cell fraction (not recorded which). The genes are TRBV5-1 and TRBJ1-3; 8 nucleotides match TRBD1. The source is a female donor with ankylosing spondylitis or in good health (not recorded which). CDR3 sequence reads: CASSLGRRGHPNENTIYF. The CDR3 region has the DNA TGCGCCAGCAGCTTGGGGCGCAGGGGGCACCCAAACGAAAACACCATATATTTT.